These 22 T cell receptor beta chains came from one sample sequenced in a study of blood T cell repertoires in COVID-19. Here immunoSEQ multiplex PCR was the method, and the copy in TCRdb shows in-frame clones only, minus some. The sample records approximately 220,000 clones, about 80% being singletons. The sample taken for sequencing was PBMCs or T cells enriched from blood (not recorded which). Receptors originate from a woman in her thirties or forties who had been exposed to COVID-19.

This clone was observed at least ten times. The chain couples TRBV6-5 to TRBJ1-1; TRBD1 might be the D (5 bases). The ends were cut back, 6 bases at V and 0 bases at J, with 14 bases in the middle. In germline, CDR1 is MNHEY, CDR2 SVGAGI. The CDR3 runs to 15 residues. The CDR3 is CASRHNRNLNTEAFF. The CDR3 DNA follows: TGTGCCAGCAGGCATAACAGGAACTTGAACACTGAAGCTTTCTTT.

This clone was recorded once. The CDR3 region has the DNA TGTGCCAGCAGCTTATATGGGGGACAGTACAATGAGCAGTTCTTC. Its protein product is CASSLYGGQYNEQFF. The chain recombines TRBV7-8 with TRBJ2-1; 7 positions agree with TRBD1. The CDR3 has 15 residues. Germline CDR1 and CDR2: SGHVS and FQNEAQ. V lost 2 bases and J lost 4; bases outside the gene matches: 5. Based on the CDR3 plus reference TRBV7-8 and TRBJ2-1, the full variable domain is GAGVSQSPRYKVAKRGQDVALRCDPISGHVSLFWYQQALGQGPEFLTYFQNEAQLDKSGLPSDRFFAERPEGSVSTLKIQRTQQEDSAVYLCASSLYGGQYNEQFFGPGTRLTVL.

CDR3 in amino acids: CSARDHRFGTF. CDR3 nucleotides: TGCAGTGCTAGAGATCATCGTTTCGGCACCTTC. This chain connects TRBV20-1 to TRBJ1-2; D unclear. The V and J ends lost 0 bases and 13 bases respectively, with 12 bases between them. Germline-derived CDR1 and CDR2 are DFQATT and SNEGSKA (reference sequence). The CDR3 is made up of 11 amino acids.

The J gene is TRBJ1-3, the V gene TRBV14, with 9 bases lining up with TRBD1. CDR3 length: 14 amino acids. The germline gives CDR1 SGHDN, CDR2 FVKESK. V shed 7 bases, J shed 4 bases, and the junction held 5 bases outside the gene matches. The CDR3 DNA is TGTGCCAGCAAGCCGGGACAGGGAGGAAACACCATATATTTT. Amino acid sequence: CASKPGQGGNTIYF. Full variable domain (rest looked up from reference TRBV14 and TRBJ1-3): EAGVTQFPSHSVIEKGQTVTLRCDPISGHDNLYWYRRVMGKEIKFLLHFVKESKQDESGMPNNRFLAERTGGTYSTLKVQPAELEDSGVYFCASKPGQGGNTIYFGEGSWLTVV.

The rearrangement joins TRBV28 to TRBJ2-1, with 10 bases fitting TRBD1. V was clipped by 3 bases and J by 0 bases; unmatched bases: 11. The CDR3 consists of 19 residues. Germline V gene data show CDR1 as MDHEN and CDR2 as SYDVKM. The CDR3 spells CASSFPGQGESGSYNEQFF. CDR3 DNA: TGTGCCAGCAGTTTCCCCGGACAGGGGGAATCGGGCTCCTACAATGAGCAGTTCTTC.

This clone showed up many times. Other nucleotide sequences from this sample produce the same CDR3. This chain uses TRBV5-1 with TRBJ1-5; no clear D gene. The CDR3 is 15 amino acids. Germline values: CDR1 SGHRS, CDR2 YFSETQ. The V gene lost 0 bases and the J gene lost 6 bases, with 13 bases spanning the gap. Here the CDR3 DNA reads TGCGCCAGCAGCTTGGAGGGCGGCGCGGGTCAGCCCCAGCATTTT. Translation: CASSLEGGAGQPQHF. The variable domain in full, with the rest retrieved from reference TRBV5-1 and TRBJ1-5, is KAGVTQTPRYLIKTRGQQVTLSCSPISGHRSVSWYQQTPGQGLQFLFEYFSETQRNKGNFPGRFSGRQFSNSRSEMNVSTLELGDSALYLCASSLEGGAGQPQHFGDGTRLSIL.

The genes are TRBV6-8 and TRBJ2-3, with 7 bases fitting TRBD2. The germline CDR1 and CDR2 sequences are MNHGY and SAAAGT. This CDR3 contains 14 residues. J gave up 4 bases and V 4 bases, and 5 bases lay outside the gene matches. The CDR3 region is CASSCGGGPDTQYF. The CDR3 DNA is TGTGCCAGCAGTTGTGGGGGGGGTCCAGATACGCAGTATTTT.

J is TRBJ1-2 and V is TRBV7-2; TRBD1 matches at 9 bases. V was pared by 1 base and J by 7 bases, with 7 bases of the junction left unmatched. This CDR3 has 15 residues. Germline CDR1 SGHTA, CDR2 FQGNSA. In nucleotides, the CDR3 is TGTGCCAGCAGCTTAGAGCGCGGGACAGGGCTTGGCTACACCTTC. The encoded protein is CASSLERGTGLGYTF.

The chain links TRBV27 to TRBJ1-2, with 8 bases identical to TRBD1. Trimming took 5 bases from V and 0 from J; bases not matched to a gene: 11. Germline assignment: CDR1 MNHEY and CDR2 SMNVEV (reference sequence). The CDR3 length is 17 residues. The chain's CDR3 is CASSPWTGLNPNYGYTF. CDR3 in DNA: TGTGCCAGCAGTCCCTGGACAGGGCTCAACCCTAACTATGGCTACACCTTC.

The V and J genes are TRBV5-5 and TRBJ1-3, with D unclear. The CDR3 consists of 15 residues. CDR1 and CDR2 (germline): SGHKS, YYEKEE (reference sequence). Between the trimmed V and J ends, which lost 4 bases and 3 bases, there was a span of 14 bases. The CDR3 coding sequence is TGTGCCAGCAGCGTGGACGGTGACTTTGGAAACACCATATATTTT. It specifies CASSVDGDFGNTIYF.

This chain uses TRBV7-3 with TRBJ2-3; TRBD2 matches at 7 bases. CDR3 length equals 15 residues. V lost 4 bases and J lost 7; bases outside the gene matches: 11. The germline V gene has CDR1 SGHTA and CDR2 FQGTGA. CDR3 sequence reads: CASSYLGGDYNTQYF. The CDR3 nucleotides are TGTGCCAGCAGCTACCTCGGTGGGGACTATAATACGCAGTATTTT. The full variable domain, rest sourced from reference TRBV7-3 and TRBJ2-3, is GAGVSQTPSNKVTEKGKYVELRCDPISGHTALYWYRQSLGQGPEFLIYFQGTGAADDSGLPNDRFFAVRPEGSVSTLKIQRTERGDSAVYLCASSYLGGDYNTQYFGPGTRLTVL.

The J gene is TRBJ2-5, the V gene TRBV10-3, with 7 nucleotides matching TRBD1. The germline V gene has CDR1 ENHRY and CDR2 SYGVKD. The J segment lost 1 base and the V segment lost 4 bases, leaving 6 bases of the junction unmatched. The CDR3 extends over 15 amino acids. This chain's CDR3 is CAISVGQSPQETQYF. The CDR3 nucleotides are TGTGCCATCAGTGTGGGACAGAGCCCCCAAGAGACCCAGTACTTC.

CDR3 nucleotide sequence: TGTGCCAGCAGCCCACAGGGCCCAGAGACCCAGTACTTC. Translating gives CASSPQGPETQYF. The V call is TRBV6-5, the J call TRBJ2-5, with D tentatively TRBD1 (6 bases). V was cut by 6 bases and J by 4 bases, with 12 bases left in between. CDR3 size: 13 residues. Looked up from germline, CDR1 is MNHEY and CDR2 is SVGAGI.

CDR3 coding DNA: TGCGCCAGCAGTCACGGACAGGTGAGTTTCCACTTT. Translating gives CASSHGQVSFHF. The chain uses TRBV23-1 and TRBJ1-6; 7 bases agree with TRBD1. TRBV23-1 is an open reading frame, and its role is uncertain. The CDR3 extends over 12 amino acids. J lost 17 bases, V lost 3 bases, and 7 bases had no gene match.

The gene calls are TRBV7-8 and TRBJ2-3; 9 bases fit TRBD2. CDR1 is SGHVS and CDR2 is FQNEAQ in the germline V gene. The CDR3 runs to 16 residues. After removal of 5 bases from V and 0 bases from J, the junction contained 6 bases not matched to a gene. CDR3 nucleotide sequence: TGTGCCAGCAGCCCTAGCCTAGCGGGGAGCACAGATACGCAGTATTTT. Its translation is CASSPSLAGSTDTQYF.

The CDR3 bases are TGTGCCAGCAGCTTAGTCAGCGGCAGGGGAGATGGCTACACCTTC. This sequence encodes CASSLVSGRGDGYTF. This chain joins TRBV7-2 and TRBJ1-2; D is perhaps TRBD1 (6 bases). The CDR3 sequence is 15 residues long. CDR1 SGHTA and CDR2 FQGNSA come from the germline V gene. Deletions cut 1 base from V and 6 bases from J, with 15 bases between.

The J gene is TRBJ2-3, the V gene TRBV2; D is perhaps TRBD2 (6 bases). The CDR3 contains 15 residues. V lost 6 bases to trimming and J lost 4 bases, with 17 bases between them. Germline CDR1 reads SNHLY; CDR2 reads FYNNEI. The CDR3 bases are TGTGCCAGCAGCAGACTAGGGGCCCAAGCAGATACGCAGTATTTT. This translates into CASSRLGAQADTQYF.

This chain links TRBV3-1 (or the pseudogene TRBV3-2) with TRBJ1-3; D remains ambiguous. Germline V CDR1 and CDR2: LGHDT, YNNKEL (reference sequence). The CDR3 totals 12 residues. V gave up 4 bases and J gave up 4 bases, with 5 bases separating them. Here the CDR3 DNA reads TGTGCCAGCAGCCCCGCGGGAAACACCATATATTTT. It specifies CASSPAGNTIYF.

V and J are TRBV7-3 and TRBJ2-1, with TRBD2 as a possible D gene (6 bases). The V end lost 5 bases, the J end lost 4 bases, and 15 bases lay between the germline ends. The CDR3 spans 15 residues. Per germline, CDR1 SGHTA and CDR2 FQGTGA. CDR3 residues: CASSAGRPTYNEQFF. The CDR3 coding sequence is TGTGCCAGCAGCGCGGGGCGGCCCACATACAATGAGCAGTTCTTC.

This clone has only one observation. The V gene is TRBV6-4, the J gene TRBJ1-2; a weak D match, TRBD1 (5 bases). Trimming took 0 bases from V and 8 from J, leaving 13 bases between them. The CDR3 is made up of 14 amino acids. Germline V gene data show CDR1 as MRHNA and CDR2 as SNTAGT. The CDR3 region has the DNA TGTGCCAGCAGTGACTCCGGGACTGCTGGGGGCTACACCTTC. Translated: CASSDSGTAGGYTF.

The chain joins TRBV14 to TRBJ2-3, with 8 nucleotides matching TRBD1. The CDR3 contains 14 residues. The V gene's germline CDR1 is SGHDN and CDR2 FVKESK. With V trimmed by 9 bases and J by 6 bases, 11 bases remained unmatched. CDR3 residues: CARDRALLRDTQYF. Written as DNA, the CDR3 is TGTGCCAGGGACAGGGCGCTTCTGCGGGATACGCAGTATTTT.

This chain connects TRBV4-2 to TRBJ1-1; no reliable D call. This CDR3 region has 15 residues. Between the trimmed V and J ends, which lost 0 bases and 3 bases, there was a span of 11 bases. Germline V lookup: CDR1 LGHNA, CDR2 YNFKEQ. As DNA, the CDR3 is TGTGCCAGCAGCCAAGAGAGGCTTTGGGACACTGAAGCTTTCTTT. Amino acids: CASSQERLWDTEAFF.